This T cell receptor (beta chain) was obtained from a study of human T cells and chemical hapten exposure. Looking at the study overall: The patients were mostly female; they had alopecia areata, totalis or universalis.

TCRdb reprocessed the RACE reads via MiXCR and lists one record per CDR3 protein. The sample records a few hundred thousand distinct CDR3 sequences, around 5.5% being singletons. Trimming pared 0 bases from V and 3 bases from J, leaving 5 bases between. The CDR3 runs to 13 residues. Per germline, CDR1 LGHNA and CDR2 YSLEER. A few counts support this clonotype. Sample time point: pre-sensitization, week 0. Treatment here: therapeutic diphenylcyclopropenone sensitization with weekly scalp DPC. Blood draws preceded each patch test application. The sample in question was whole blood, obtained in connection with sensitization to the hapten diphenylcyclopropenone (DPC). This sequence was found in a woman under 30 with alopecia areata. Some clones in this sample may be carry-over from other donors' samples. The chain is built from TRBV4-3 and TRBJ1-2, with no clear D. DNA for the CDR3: TGCGCCAGCAGCCAAGAATTGGACTATGGCTACACCTTC. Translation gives CASSQELDYGYTF.